These 23 T cell receptor beta chains came from one sample sequenced in a study of blood T cell repertoires in COVID-19. Only in-frame clones appear in the TCRdb table, and some are missing; sequencing was by immunoSEQ multiplex PCR. This repertoire shows 120,000 to 150,000 clones, more than 75% found once; its top ten account for 10% to 15%. Sequenced: peripheral blood. The receptor set was obtained from a man aged 55 to 70 with active or convalescent COVID-19.

This clone occurred once. V is TRBV20-1 and J is TRBJ1-4, with D tentatively TRBD1 (5 bases). V lost 3 bases and J lost 5, with 13 bases in between. Per the germline V gene, CDR1 is DFQATT and CDR2 is SNEGSKA (reference sequence). The CDR3 totals 14 residues. CDR3 in DNA: TGCAGTGCTAGTCAGGGAGGTCGGAATGAAAAACTGTTTTTT. Its translation is CSASQGGRNEKLFF.

This clone was counted once. J is TRBJ1-5 and V is TRBV5-5; D gene unclear. This CDR3 has 14 residues. The ends were cut back, 0 bases at V and 9 bases at J, with 13 bases in the middle. CDR1 and CDR2 from the germline V gene are SGHKS and YYEKEE (reference sequence). The CDR3 coding sequence is TGTGCCAGCAGCTTGGGTCAGAGCGCCCTGCCCCAGCATTTT. Translation: CASSLGQSALPQHF.

This clone was picked up one time. The chain has TRBV20-1 and TRBJ2-7; TRBD2 agrees at 7 bases. CDR3 length: 13 residues. Germline V gives CDR1 DFQATT, CDR2 SNEGSKA (reference sequence). V shed 7 bases, J shed 11 bases, and the junction held 17 bases outside the gene matches. The CDR3 DNA reads TGCAGTGTTAGTATACTAGCGAGCTTATTTGAGTACTTC. Amino acid sequence: CSVSILASLFEYF.

The chain links TRBV7-8 to TRBJ1-1; tentative D call: TRBD1 (5 bases). The CDR3 is 15 residues long. Deletions cut 5 bases from V and 11 bases from J, with 24 bases between. Germline lookup yields CDR1 SGHVS and CDR2 FQNEAQ. The CDR3: CASSPGGGLAPSAFF. CDR3 nucleotides: TGTGCCAGCAGCCCCGGGGGAGGGCTGGCCCCTTCGGCTTTCTTT.

The chain has TRBV9 and TRBJ2-3; 15 bases map to TRBD2. The CDR3 sequence is 19 residues long. J was trimmed by 3 bases and V by 1 base; bases with no gene match: 9. Germline CDR1 SGDLS, CDR2 YYNGEE. Here the CDR3 DNA reads TGTGCCAGCAGCGTAACGTGGACTAGCGGGGGGGGTTGGACAGATACGCAGTATTTT. This encodes CASSVTWTSGGGWTDTQYF.

Only a few counts were recorded for this clone. V and J are TRBV5-5 and TRBJ1-2; 7 bases align to TRBD1. Germline V lookup: CDR1 SGHKS, CDR2 YYEKEE (reference sequence). The CDR3 runs to 12 residues. V shed 2 bases, J shed 7 bases, and the junction held 2 bases outside the gene matches. The CDR3 coding sequence is TGTGCCAGCAGCTTTAACAGGGGTGGCTACACCTTC. Protein: CASSFNRGGYTF.

J is TRBJ2-7 and V is TRBV3-1 (or the pseudogene TRBV3-2); TRBD2 matches at 12 bases. Germline V CDR1 and CDR2: LGHDT, YNNKEL (reference sequence). This CDR3 is 15 amino acids long. V gave up 8 bases and J gave up 0 bases; unmatched junction bases: 5. This CDR3 is CASPSLAGGSYEQYF. Here the CDR3 DNA reads TGTGCCAGCCCGTCACTAGCGGGAGGCTCCTACGAGCAGTACTTC.

V is TRBV5-6 and J is TRBJ1-5; unclear D gene. Trimming removed 4 bases from V and 7 bases from J, with 9 bases in between. This CDR3 region has 12 residues. The germline gives CDR1 SGHDT, CDR2 YYEEEE. CDR3 in DNA: TGTGCCAGCAGCAGTCCAGGCCAGCCCCAGCATTTT. Its protein is CASSSPGQPQHF.

The chain employs TRBV5-1 and TRBJ2-7; 9 bases align to TRBD1. Germline CDR1 SGHRS, CDR2 YFSETQ. This CDR3 spans 17 amino acids. V lost 4 bases, J lost 5 bases, and 16 bases stayed unmatched. CDR3 in amino acids: CASSPSSISDRGDEQYF. The CDR3 DNA sequence: TGCGCCAGCAGCCCCTCCTCGATCTCGGACAGGGGAGACGAGCAGTACTTC. The whole variable domain, filled in from reference TRBV5-1 and TRBJ2-7, reads KAGVTQTPRYLIKTRGQQVTLSCSPISGHRSVSWYQQTPGQGLQFLFEYFSETQRNKGNFPGRFSGRQFSNSRSEMNVSTLELGDSALYLCASSPSSISDRGDEQYFGPGTRLTVT.

The chain joins TRBV6-2 or TRBV6-3 to TRBJ2-7; 12 bases match TRBD2. The CDR3 is 15 amino acids. Germline-derived CDR1 and CDR2 are MNHEY and SVGEGT. V trimming: 4 bases; J trimming: 5 bases; junction bases outside the gene matches: 6. CDR3 residues: CASSSTTSGSHEQYF. CDR3 sequence (DNA): TGTGCCAGCAGTTCAACGACTAGCGGGAGCCACGAGCAGTACTTC.

This clone was observed once. The DNA of the CDR3 is TGTGCCTGGGCCGCCGGGACAGCGATTAATTCACCCCTCCACTTT. Its translation is CAWAAGTAINSPLHF. V gene TRBV30 combines with J gene TRBJ1-6, with 7 bases lining up with TRBD1. This CDR3 spans 15 amino acids. V was pared by 5 bases and J by 6 bases, with 10 bases of the junction left unmatched. CDR1 is GTSNPN and CDR2 is SVGIG in the germline V gene (reference sequence).

This sequence joins TRBV28 and TRBJ2-7, with 8 bases identical to TRBD1. The germline V gene has CDR1 MDHEN and CDR2 SYDVKM. The CDR3 sequence is 15 residues long. V shed 5 bases, J shed 2 bases, and the junction held 8 bases outside the gene matches. As DNA, the CDR3 is TGTGCCAGCAGTACAACCGGACAGGGTCCCTACGAGCAGTACTTC. This translates into CASSTTGQGPYEQYF.

V gene TRBV11-2 combines with J gene TRBJ1-2; TRBD1 is a possible D gene (5 bases). Trimming stripped 5 bases from V and 4 bases from J, with 14 bases between. The germline gives CDR1 SGHAT, CDR2 FQNNGV. This CDR3 contains 14 residues. CDR3 residues: CASSGPGGIYGYTF. The CDR3 DNA follows: TGTGCCAGCAGCGGGCCCGGGGGTATCTATGGCTACACCTTC.

This clone turned up a few times. The chain has TRBV6-5 and TRBJ2-5, with 8 nucleotides matching TRBD1. J lost 2 bases, V lost 6 bases, and 8 bases had no gene match. This CDR3 has 15 residues. Germline V gene lookup returns CDR1 MNHEY and CDR2 SVGAGI. For the CDR3, the DNA is TGTGCCAGCAGGTGGACAGGGATTTTACAAGAGACCCAGTACTTC. It codes for CASRWTGILQETQYF.

This clone has only a few counts. The chain carries TRBV28 and TRBJ2-7, with 7 bases lining up with TRBD1. CDR3 size: 18 residues. Germline CDR1 is MDHEN and CDR2 is SYDVKM. With 1 base clipped from V and 9 bases from J, the junction kept 21 bases outside the gene matches. CDR3 residues: CASSLFGTGQTLRFGQYF. CDR3 DNA sequence: TGTGCCAGCAGTTTATTCGGAACGGGACAGACACTACGATTTGGGCAGTACTTC.

The chain uses TRBV5-1 and TRBJ2-1, with 10 bases fitting TRBD2. V shed 4 bases, J shed 0 bases, and the junction held 7 bases outside the gene matches. Germline-derived CDR1 and CDR2 are SGHRS and YFSETQ. CDR3 length: 17 residues. CDR3 nucleotides: TGCGCCAGCAGCGCACGACTAGCGGGTAGCTCCTACAATGAGCAGTTCTTC. Translation: CASSARLAGSSYNEQFF.

The V and J genes are TRBV28 and TRBJ1-5; maybe TRBD1 (6 bases). V was clipped by 10 bases and J by 2 bases, with 15 bases between them. In germline, CDR1 is MDHEN, CDR2 SYDVKM. The CDR3 spans 14 residues. CDR3 DNA sequence: TGTGCCATCGAACCACAGGGTGGCAATCAGCCCCAGCATTTT. Residues: CAIEPQGGNQPQHF. The complete variable domain, with remaining parts taken from reference TRBV28 and TRBJ1-5, reads DVKVTQSSRYLVKRTGEKVFLECVQDMDHENMFWYRQDPGLGLRLIYFSYDVKMKEKGDIPEGYSVSREKKERFSLILESASTNQTSMYLCAIEPQGGNQPQHFGDGTRLSIL.

This rearrangement joins TRBV20-1 to TRBJ1-3, with TRBD1 as a possible D gene (6 bases). This CDR3 comprises 14 residues. Trimming stripped 3 bases from V and 3 bases from J, with 12 bases between. From germline, CDR1 is DFQATT and CDR2 SNEGSKA (reference sequence). The CDR3, as DNA: TGCAGTGCTAGTATCACAGGGTTTGGAAACACCATATATTTT. This codes for CSASITGFGNTIYF.

V and J are TRBV5-6 and TRBJ2-5; D may be TRBD2 (6 bases). The length of the CDR3 is 15 residues. CDR1 and CDR2 from the germline V gene are SGHDT and YYEEEE. Trimming left V 4 bases short and J 1 base short, with 14 bases between. CDR3 DNA: TGTGCCAGCAGCCCTGGGACTGGAGGCCAAGAGACCCAGTACTTC. Its translation is CASSPGTGGQETQYF.

The rearrangement uses TRBV7-9 and TRBJ2-3; 7 nucleotides align to TRBD2. Germline values: CDR1 SEHNR, CDR2 FQNEAQ (reference sequence). The junction had 2 bases not matched to a gene; V was cut back by 11 bases and J by 6 bases. The CDR3 spans 10 residues. CDR3 nucleotides: TGTGCCGGGGGGGTGGATACGCAGTATTTT. This encodes CAGGVDTQYF.

This clone occurred a few times. The CDR3, as DNA: TGTGCCAGCAGCTTGCCGGGACAGGAAGCTTTCTTT. This gives the protein CASSLPGQEAFF. The rearrangement uses TRBV7-3 and TRBJ1-1; 7 nucleotides line up with TRBD1. Germline V lookup: CDR1 SGHTA, CDR2 FQGTGA. V shed 3 bases, J shed 8 bases, and the junction held 3 bases outside the gene matches. This CDR3 has 12 residues.

The chain has TRBV15 and TRBJ2-7, with TRBD2 as a possible D gene (6 bases). Germline lookup yields CDR1 LNHNV and CDR2 YYDKDF (reference sequence). The CDR3 sequence is 15 residues long. The V end was cut by 3 bases, the J end by 2 bases, with 14 bases between. The CDR3 DNA follows: TGTGCCACCAGCAGTGAAAGGACTATAGCCTACGAGCAGTACTTC. Its translation is CATSSERTIAYEQYF. Complete variable domain (other parts from reference TRBV15 and TRBJ2-7): DAMVIQNPRYQVTQFGKPVTLSCSQTLNHNVMYWYQQKSSQAPKLLFHYYDKDFNNEADTPDNFQSRRPNTSFCFLDIRSPGLGDTAMYLCATSSERTIAYEQYFGPGTRLTVT.

The chain carries TRBV2 and TRBJ1-1, with TRBD1 as a possible D gene (5 bases). V was cut by 7 bases and J by 0 bases, with 12 bases left in between. Germline CDR1 reads SNHLY; CDR2 reads FYNNEI. This CDR3 comprises 14 residues. CDR3 protein: CASKTGGVNTEAFF. The CDR3 bases are TGTGCCAGCAAAACCGGGGGTGTGAACACTGAAGCTTTCTTT.